There are a few counts of the clone carrying this T cell receptor (beta chain). What it binds is not known. The sample comes from a study of cytomegalovirus exposure and HLA in healthy donors. Primers: 60 Vbeta forward and 13 Jbeta reverse. Generated by immunoSEQ multiplex PCR, the TCRdb table keeps only in-frame clones and is missing some. The sample consists of roughly 250,000 clones, roughly four fifths of them appearing once. Study conclusions and caveats: For most subjects, TCR beta sequences were reported to predict HLA-A and HLA-B alleles with accuracy. In a later analysis, HLA-C alleles had the fewest associated TCRs, DRB1 alleles the most. Most sequenced TCRs were rare (though some public TCRs occurred in many donors). Later analysis identified a missense DCLRE1C variant that was linked to TCR beta V- and J-gene trimming.

V dropped 7 bases and J dropped 6 bases, with 15 bases sitting between them. Germline assignment: CDR1 SQVTM and CDR2 ANQGSEA. The CDR3 consists of 13 residues. The chain joins TRBV29-1 to TRBJ2-2; weak D call: TRBD2 (6 bases). The sequence derives from a woman aged 40 to 50 in good health and CMV-seropositive. Sequenced: PBMCs. Here the CDR3 DNA reads TGCAGCGGGAAGACTAGTACCGCCGGGGAGCTGTTTTTT. Encoded protein: CSGKTSTAGELFF.